Listed below are T cell receptor beta chains from one sample, sequenced in a study of T-cell reconstitution after alpha-beta-depleted transplantation in children. Via MiXCR, TCRdb re-called the PCR reads, giving one row per CDR3 protein. The data contain 490,000 or so distinct CDR3 sequences, around an eighth of them singletons. The input for sequencing was PBMCs from the stem cell graft donor, taken from the stem cell graft. These receptors originate from a human donor who donated a stem cell graft to a child with combined immunodeficiency. Each CDR3 is given with its conserved first and last residue. A D gene is named only where the DNA matches it firmly. The size entry is marked missing in some rows and otherwise reads once, few, many or a size class.

J gene: TRBJ1-2; clone size: many; V gene: TRBV29-1; D gene: .; CDR3 protein: CSVERGVGYGYTF; CDR3 DNA: TGCAGCGTTGAAAGGGGGGTCGGCTATGGCTACACCTTC
J gene: TRBJ2-5; clone size: many; V gene: TRBV20-1; D gene: .; CDR3 protein: CSASPHRGEETQYF; CDR3 DNA: TGCAGTGCCAGCCCCCACCGGGGTGAGGAGACCCAGTACTTC
J gene: TRBJ2-1; clone size: few; V gene: TRBV5-6; D gene: .; CDR3 protein: CASSLESRAYYSYNEQFF; CDR3 DNA: TGTGCCAGCAGCTTAGAGAGCAGGGCCTACTACTCCTACAATGAGCAGTTCTTC
J gene: TRBJ2-7; clone size: few; V gene: TRBV2; D gene: TRBD1; CDR3 protein: CATQGVGSYEQYF; CDR3 DNA: TGTGCCACCCAGGGGGTCGGCTCCTACGAGCAGTACTTC
J gene: TRBJ1-4; clone size: many; V gene: TRBV12-3/TRBV12-4; D gene: .; CDR3 protein: CASSPIGRDGLNEKLFF; CDR3 DNA: TGTGCCAGCAGTCCCATCGGTCGGGACGGCCTTAATGAAAAACTGTTTTTT
J gene: TRBJ2-3; clone size: .; V gene: TRBV5-1; D gene: .; CDR3 protein: CASSLEGGVTDTQYF; CDR3 DNA: TGCGCCAGCAGCTTGGAGGGCGGGGTCACAGATACGCAGTATTTT
J gene: TRBJ2-6; clone size: few; V gene: TRBV15; D gene: .; CDR3 protein: CATRGQGYSSGANVLTF; CDR3 DNA: TGTGCCACCCGGGGTCAGGGGTATAGCTCTGGGGCCAACGTCCTGACTTTC
J gene: TRBJ2-6; clone size: few; V gene: TRBV18; D gene: .; CDR3 protein: CASSPRHLSGANVLTF; CDR3 DNA: TGTGCCAGCTCACCCCGACACCTCTCTGGGGCCAACGTCCTGACTTTC
J gene: TRBJ2-1; clone size: .; V gene: TRBV11-2; D gene: .; CDR3 protein: CASSLVGYYEQFF; CDR3 DNA: TGTGCCAGCAGCTTAGTGGGCTACTATGAGCAGTTCTTC
J gene: TRBJ2-5; clone size: few; V gene: TRBV12-3/TRBV12-4; D gene: .; CDR3 protein: CASRPGRGTQYF; CDR3 DNA: TGTGCCAGCAGGCCCGGACGAGGGACCCAGTACTTC
J gene: TRBJ2-5; clone size: .; V gene: TRBV21-1; D gene: .; CDR3 protein: CASSKVVGGETQYF; CDR3 DNA: TGTGCCAGCAGCAAAGTCGTAGGGGGAGAGACCCAGTACTTC
J gene: TRBJ2-1; clone size: many; V gene: TRBV9; D gene: TRBD2; CDR3 protein: CASSDPGLAIGEQFF; CDR3 DNA: TGTGCCAGCAGCGATCCGGGACTAGCAATTGGTGAGCAGTTCTTC
J gene: TRBJ2-1; clone size: few; V gene: TRBV20-1; D gene: TRBD2; CDR3 protein: CSARDLGAGFRDEQFF; CDR3 DNA: TGCAGTGCTAGAGATCTGGGAGCGGGATTCCGGGATGAGCAGTTCTTC
J gene: TRBJ2-1; clone size: few; V gene: TRBV5-7; D gene: TRBD1; CDR3 protein: CASSNPPGQPYIDEQFF; CDR3 DNA: TGTGCCAGCAGCAATCCTCCGGGACAGCCTTACATCGATGAGCAGTTCTTC
J gene: TRBJ2-1; clone size: few; V gene: TRBV7-2; D gene: .; CDR3 protein: CASSLGRVYEQFF; CDR3 DNA: TGTGCCAGCAGCTTAGGCAGGGTCTATGAGCAGTTCTTC
J gene: TRBJ2-3; clone size: .; V gene: TRBV7-2; D gene: TRBD2; CDR3 protein: CASSLSGSPLGDTQYF; CDR3 DNA: TGTGCCAGCAGCTTAAGCGGGAGCCCCCTTGGAGATACGCAGTATTTT
J gene: TRBJ1-5; clone size: many; V gene: TRBV20-1; D gene: .; CDR3 protein: CSASPGRDQPQHF; CDR3 DNA: TGCAGTGCTAGTCCCGGGAGAGACCAGCCCCAGCATTTT
J gene: TRBJ2-1; clone size: .; V gene: TRBV2; D gene: .; CDR3 protein: CASPPWTTYNEQFF; CDR3 DNA: TGTGCCAGCCCCCCGTGGACAACCTACAATGAGCAGTTCTTC
J gene: TRBJ2-1; clone size: many; V gene: TRBV12-3/TRBV12-4; D gene: .; CDR3 protein: CASSLQTGVVNEQFF; CDR3 DNA: TGTGCCAGCAGTTTACAGACGGGAGTGGTCAATGAGCAGTTCTTC
J gene: TRBJ2-3; clone size: .; V gene: TRBV29-1; D gene: .; CDR3 protein: CSVVLWAGADTQYF; CDR3 DNA: TGCAGCGTTGTCCTCTGGGCAGGAGCAGATACGCAGTATTTT
J gene: TRBJ2-1; clone size: many; V gene: TRBV20-1; D gene: .; CDR3 protein: CSARGAEWGRPYNEQFF; CDR3 DNA: TGCAGTGCTAGAGGGGCCGAATGGGGGAGGCCCTACAATGAGCAGTTCTTC
J gene: TRBJ2-2; clone size: few; V gene: TRBV4-2; D gene: .; CDR3 protein: CASSLERGETGELFF; CDR3 DNA: TGTGCCAGCAGCCTCGAAAGAGGGGAAACCGGGGAGCTGTTTTTT
J gene: TRBJ2-5; clone size: few; V gene: TRBV3-1; D gene: .; CDR3 protein: CASSQDPSAETQYF; CDR3 DNA: TGTGCCAGCAGCCAAGATCCCTCGGCGGAGACCCAGTACTTC
J gene: TRBJ2-2; clone size: .; V gene: TRBV6-5; D gene: .; CDR3 protein: CASRSNFRNTGELFF; CDR3 DNA: TGTGCCAGCAGATCTAATTTTAGGAACACCGGGGAGCTGTTTTTT
J gene: TRBJ2-5; clone size: .; V gene: TRBV20-1; D gene: .; CDR3 protein: CSARKGSEQETQYF; CDR3 DNA: TGCAGTGCGAGGAAAGGGTCAGAACAAGAGACCCAGTACTTC